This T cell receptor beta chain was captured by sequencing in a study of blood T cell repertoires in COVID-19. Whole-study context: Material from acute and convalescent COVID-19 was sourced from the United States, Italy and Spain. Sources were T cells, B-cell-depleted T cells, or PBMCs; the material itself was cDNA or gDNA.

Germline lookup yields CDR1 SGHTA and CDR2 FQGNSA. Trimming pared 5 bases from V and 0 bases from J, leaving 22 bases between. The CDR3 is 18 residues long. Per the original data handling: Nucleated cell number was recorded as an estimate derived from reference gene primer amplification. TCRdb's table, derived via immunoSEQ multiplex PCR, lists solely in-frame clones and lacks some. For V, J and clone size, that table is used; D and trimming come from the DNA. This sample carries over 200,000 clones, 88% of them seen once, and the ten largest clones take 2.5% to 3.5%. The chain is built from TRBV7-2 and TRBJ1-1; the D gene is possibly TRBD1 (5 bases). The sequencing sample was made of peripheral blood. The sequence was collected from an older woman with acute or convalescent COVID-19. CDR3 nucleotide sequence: TGTGCCAGCAGCACAGCCAGGCGGGGTGGGACCATGAACACTGAAGCTTTCTTT. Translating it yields CASSTARRGGTMNTEAFF.